This entry concerns a single T cell receptor beta chain. Antigen: not known. Quantitative 5'-RACE was performed with molecular barcodes, and it yielded the TCR beta libraries. From the 5' RACE reads, TCRdb called clonotypes with MiXCR, one entry per CDR3 protein. The profile shows 150,000 to 200,000 distinct CDR3 sequences, approximately 16% of them singletons. Trimming at V came to 4 bases and at J to 6 bases, leaving 5 bases not matched to a gene. This CDR3 region has 13 residues. In germline, CDR1 is SGHAT, CDR2 FQNNGV. This sample stems from a study of CD8 T cells in ankylosing spondylitis. Study observations and caveats: There was a TCR beta motif, made of several highly homologous variants, that appeared characteristic of ankylosing spondylitis blood. The authors found the disease-linked clones to be CD8+ and relatively rare in peripheral blood.

The sequence was collected from a male donor with ankylosing spondylitis or in good health (not recorded which). Sequenced: blood, either unsorted or a sorted T cell fraction (not recorded which). The chain combines TRBV11-2 with TRBJ1-2, with 7 bases matching TRBD1. The CDR3 sequence: CASSSQGVDGYTF. In nucleotides, the CDR3 is TGTGCCAGCAGCTCCCAGGGGGTCGATGGCTACACCTTC.